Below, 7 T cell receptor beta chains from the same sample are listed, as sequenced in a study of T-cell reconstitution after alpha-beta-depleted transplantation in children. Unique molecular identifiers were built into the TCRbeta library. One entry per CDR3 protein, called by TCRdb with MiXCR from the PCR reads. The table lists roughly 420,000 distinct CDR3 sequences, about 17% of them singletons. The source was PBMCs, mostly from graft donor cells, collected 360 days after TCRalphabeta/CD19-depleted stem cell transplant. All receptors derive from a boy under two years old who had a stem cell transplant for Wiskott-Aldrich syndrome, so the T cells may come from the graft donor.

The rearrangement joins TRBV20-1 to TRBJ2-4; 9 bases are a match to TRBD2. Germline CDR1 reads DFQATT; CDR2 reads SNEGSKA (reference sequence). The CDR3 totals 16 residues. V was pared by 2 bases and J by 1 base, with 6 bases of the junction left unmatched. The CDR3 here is CSARRGGGAAKNIQYF. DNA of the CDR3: TGCAGTGCTAGAAGGGGCGGGGGGGCCGCCAAAAACATTCAGTACTTC.

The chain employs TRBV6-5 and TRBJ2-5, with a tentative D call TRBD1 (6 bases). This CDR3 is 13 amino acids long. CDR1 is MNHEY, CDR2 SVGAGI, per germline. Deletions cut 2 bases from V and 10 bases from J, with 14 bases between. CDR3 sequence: CASSYREQGVQYF. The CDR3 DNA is TGTGCCAGCAGTTACCGGGAACAGGGAGTCCAGTACTTC.

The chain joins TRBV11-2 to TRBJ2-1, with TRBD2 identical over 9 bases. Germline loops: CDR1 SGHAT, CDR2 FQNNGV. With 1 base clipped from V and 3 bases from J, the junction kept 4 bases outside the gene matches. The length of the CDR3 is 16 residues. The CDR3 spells CASSLVYSGSYNEQFF. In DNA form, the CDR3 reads TGTGCCAGCAGCTTAGTTTATAGCGGGAGCTACAATGAGCAGTTCTTC.

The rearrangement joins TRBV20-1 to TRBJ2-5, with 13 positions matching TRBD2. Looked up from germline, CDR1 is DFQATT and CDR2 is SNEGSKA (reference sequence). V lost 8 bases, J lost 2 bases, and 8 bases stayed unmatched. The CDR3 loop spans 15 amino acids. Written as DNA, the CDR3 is TGCAGTCCCCGACTAGCGGGGGGAATTCAAGAGACCCAGTACTTC. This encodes CSPRLAGGIQETQYF.

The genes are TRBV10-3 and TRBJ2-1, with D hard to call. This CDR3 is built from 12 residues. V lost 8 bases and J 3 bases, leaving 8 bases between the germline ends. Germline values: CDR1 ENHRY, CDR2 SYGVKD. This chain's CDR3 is CAIAWNYNEQFF. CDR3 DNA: TGTGCCATCGCGTGGAACTACAATGAGCAGTTCTTC.

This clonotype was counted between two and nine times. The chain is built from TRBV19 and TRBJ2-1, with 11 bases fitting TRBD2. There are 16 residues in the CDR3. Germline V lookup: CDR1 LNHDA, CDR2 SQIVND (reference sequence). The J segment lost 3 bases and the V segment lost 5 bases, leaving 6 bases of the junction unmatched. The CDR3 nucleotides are TGTGCCAGTAGTCCGGGACTAGCGGCGATCTACAATGAGCAGTTCTTC. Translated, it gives CASSPGLAAIYNEQFF.

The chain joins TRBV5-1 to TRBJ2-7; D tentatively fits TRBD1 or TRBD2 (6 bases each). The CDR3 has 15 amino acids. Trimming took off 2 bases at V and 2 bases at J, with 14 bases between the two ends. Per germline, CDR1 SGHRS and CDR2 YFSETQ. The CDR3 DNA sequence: TGCGCCAGCAGCTTAGGGGGGAGTCGAACCTACGAGCAGTACTTC. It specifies CASSLGGSRTYEQYF.